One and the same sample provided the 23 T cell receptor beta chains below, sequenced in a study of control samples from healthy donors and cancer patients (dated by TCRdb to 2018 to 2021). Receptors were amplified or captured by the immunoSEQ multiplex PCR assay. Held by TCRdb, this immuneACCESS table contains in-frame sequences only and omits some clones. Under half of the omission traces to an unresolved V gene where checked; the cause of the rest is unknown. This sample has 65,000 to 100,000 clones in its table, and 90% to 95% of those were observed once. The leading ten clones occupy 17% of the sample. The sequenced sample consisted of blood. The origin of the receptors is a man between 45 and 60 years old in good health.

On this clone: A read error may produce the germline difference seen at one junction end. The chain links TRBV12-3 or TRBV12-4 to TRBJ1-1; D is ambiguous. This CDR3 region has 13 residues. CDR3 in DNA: TGTGCCAGCACGGTCGTTTTGAACACTGAAGTTTTCTTT. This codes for CASTVVLNTEVFF.

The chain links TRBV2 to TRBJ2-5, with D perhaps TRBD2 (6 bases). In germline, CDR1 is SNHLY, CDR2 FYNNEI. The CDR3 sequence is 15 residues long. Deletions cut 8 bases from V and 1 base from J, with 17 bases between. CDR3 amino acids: CASSTLGGTQETQYF. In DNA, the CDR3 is TGTGCCAGCTCGACTCTAGGCGGGACCCAAGAGACCCAGTACTTC.

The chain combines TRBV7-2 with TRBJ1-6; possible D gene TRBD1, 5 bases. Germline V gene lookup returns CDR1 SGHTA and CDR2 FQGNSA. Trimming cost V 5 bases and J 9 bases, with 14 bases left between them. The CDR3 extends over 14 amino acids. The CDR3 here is CASSESGRGSPLHF. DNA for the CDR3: TGTGCCAGCAGCGAATCGGGGCGGGGTTCACCCCTCCACTTT.

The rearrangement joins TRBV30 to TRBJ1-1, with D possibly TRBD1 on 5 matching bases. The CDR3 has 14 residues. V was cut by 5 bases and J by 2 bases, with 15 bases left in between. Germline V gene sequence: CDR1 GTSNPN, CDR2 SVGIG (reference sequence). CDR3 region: CAWFKGVGNTEAFF. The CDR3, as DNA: TGTGCCTGGTTTAAAGGGGTGGGAAACACTGAAGCTTTCTTT.

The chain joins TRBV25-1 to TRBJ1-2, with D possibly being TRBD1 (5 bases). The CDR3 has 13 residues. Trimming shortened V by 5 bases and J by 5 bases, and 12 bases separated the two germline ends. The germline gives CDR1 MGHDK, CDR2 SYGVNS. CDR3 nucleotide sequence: TGTGCCAGCAGTAAAGGGGCAGGGTATGGCTACACCTTC. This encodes CASSKGAGYGYTF.

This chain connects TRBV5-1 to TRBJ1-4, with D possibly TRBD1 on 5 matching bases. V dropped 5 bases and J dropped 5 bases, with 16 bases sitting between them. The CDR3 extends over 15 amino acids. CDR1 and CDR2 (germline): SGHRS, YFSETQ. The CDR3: CASRNYGQPNEKLFF. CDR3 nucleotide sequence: TGCGCCAGCAGAAATTATGGACAACCGAATGAAAAACTGTTTTTT.

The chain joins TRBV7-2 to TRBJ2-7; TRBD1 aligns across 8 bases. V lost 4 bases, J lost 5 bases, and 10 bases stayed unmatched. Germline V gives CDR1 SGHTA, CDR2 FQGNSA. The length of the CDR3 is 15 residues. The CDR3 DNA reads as TGTGCCAGCAGCTATAGGACAGGGATGCGAAACGAGCAGTACTTC. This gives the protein CASSYRTGMRNEQYF. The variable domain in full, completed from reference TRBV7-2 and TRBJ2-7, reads GAGVSQSPSNKVTEKGKDVELRCDPISGHTALYWYRQSLGQGLEFLIYFQGNSAPDKSGLPSDRFSAERTGGSVSTLTIQRTQQEDSAVYLCASSYRTGMRNEQYFGPGTRLTVT.

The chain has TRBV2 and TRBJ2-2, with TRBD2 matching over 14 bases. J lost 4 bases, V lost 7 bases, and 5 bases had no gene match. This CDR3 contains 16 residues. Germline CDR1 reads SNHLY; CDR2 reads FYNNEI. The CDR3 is CASMGTSGGFTGELFF. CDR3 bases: TGTGCCAGCATGGGGACTAGCGGGGGCTTCACCGGGGAGCTGTTTTTT.

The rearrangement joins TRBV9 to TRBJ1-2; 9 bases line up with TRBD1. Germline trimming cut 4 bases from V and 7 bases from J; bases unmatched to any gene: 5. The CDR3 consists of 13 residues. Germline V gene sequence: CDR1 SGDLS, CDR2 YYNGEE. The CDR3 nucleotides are TGTGCCAGCAGCACCGGGACAGGGTTTGGCTACACCTTC. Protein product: CASSTGTGFGYTF.

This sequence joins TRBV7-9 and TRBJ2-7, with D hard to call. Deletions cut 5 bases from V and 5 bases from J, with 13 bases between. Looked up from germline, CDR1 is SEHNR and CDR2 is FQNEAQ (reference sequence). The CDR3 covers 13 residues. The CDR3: CASSALEAHEQYF. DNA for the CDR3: TGTGCCAGCAGCGCCCTAGAGGCCCACGAGCAGTACTTC.

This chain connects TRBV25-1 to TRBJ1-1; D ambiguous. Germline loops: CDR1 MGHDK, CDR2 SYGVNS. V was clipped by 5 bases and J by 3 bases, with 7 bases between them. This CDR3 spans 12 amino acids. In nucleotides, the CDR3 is TGTGCCAGCAGTTCTTTACACACTGAAGCTTTCTTT. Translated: CASSSLHTEAFF.

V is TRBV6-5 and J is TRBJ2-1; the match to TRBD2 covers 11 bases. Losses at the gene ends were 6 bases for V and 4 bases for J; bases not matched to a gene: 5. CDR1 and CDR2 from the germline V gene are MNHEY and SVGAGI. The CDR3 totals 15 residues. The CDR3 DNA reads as TGTGCCAGCAGAAGACTAGCGGGACAGTACAATGAGCAGTTCTTC. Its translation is CASRRLAGQYNEQFF.

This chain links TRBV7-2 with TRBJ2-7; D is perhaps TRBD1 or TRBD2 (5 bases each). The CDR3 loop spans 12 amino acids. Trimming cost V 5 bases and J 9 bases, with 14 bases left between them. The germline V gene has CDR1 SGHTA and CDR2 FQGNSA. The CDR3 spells CASSIDRGGQYF. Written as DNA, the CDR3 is TGTGCCAGCAGCATCGACCGTGGGGGGCAGTACTTC.

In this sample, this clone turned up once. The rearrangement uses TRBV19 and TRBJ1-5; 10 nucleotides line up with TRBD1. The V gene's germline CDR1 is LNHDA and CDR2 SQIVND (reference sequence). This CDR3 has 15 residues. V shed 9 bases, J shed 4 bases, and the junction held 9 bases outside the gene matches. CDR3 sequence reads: CASPCPGQGNQPQHF. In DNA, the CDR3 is TGTGCCAGCCCTTGTCCGGGACAGGGGAATCAGCCCCAGCATTTT. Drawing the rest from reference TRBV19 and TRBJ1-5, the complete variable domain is DGGITQSPKYLFRKEGQNVTLSCEQNLNHDAMYWYRQDPGQGLRLIYYSQIVNDFQKGDIAEGYSVSREKKESFPLTVTSAQKNPTAFYLCASPCPGQGNQPQHFGDGTRLSIL.

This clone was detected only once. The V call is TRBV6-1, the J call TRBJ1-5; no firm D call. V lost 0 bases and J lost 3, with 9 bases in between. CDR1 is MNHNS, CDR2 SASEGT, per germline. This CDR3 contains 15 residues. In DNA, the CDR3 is TGTGCCAGCAGTGAAGCACCCACCTACAATCAGCCCCAGCATTTT. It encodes CASSEAPTYNQPQHF.

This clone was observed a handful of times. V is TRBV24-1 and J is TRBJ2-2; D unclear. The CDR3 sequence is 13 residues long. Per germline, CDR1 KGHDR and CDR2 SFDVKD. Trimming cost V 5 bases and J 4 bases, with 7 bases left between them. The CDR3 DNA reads TGTGCCACCAGTGGGGCCTTCACCGGGGAGCTGTTTTTT. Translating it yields CATSGAFTGELFF.

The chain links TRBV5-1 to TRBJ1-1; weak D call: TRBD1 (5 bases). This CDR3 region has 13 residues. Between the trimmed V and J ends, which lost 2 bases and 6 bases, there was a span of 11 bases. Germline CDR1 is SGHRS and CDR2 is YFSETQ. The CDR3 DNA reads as TGCGCCAGCAGCTTAGGTGGGGCTTCTGAAGCTTTCTTT. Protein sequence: CASSLGGASEAFF.

The CDR3 sequence is CASSLGTLGEKLFF. The DNA of the CDR3 is TGCGCCAGCAGCTTGGGAACATTAGGAGAAAAACTGTTTTTT. This chain connects TRBV5-1 to TRBJ1-4, with D unresolved. Trimming cost V 0 bases and J 8 bases, with 11 bases left between them. Germline assignment: CDR1 SGHRS and CDR2 YFSETQ. This CDR3 contains 14 residues.

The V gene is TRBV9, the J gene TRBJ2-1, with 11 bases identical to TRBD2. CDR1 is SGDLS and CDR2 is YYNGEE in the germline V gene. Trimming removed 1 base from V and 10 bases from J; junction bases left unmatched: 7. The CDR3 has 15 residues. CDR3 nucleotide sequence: TGTGCCAGCAGCGTATTAGCGGGGGGGCGTAGGGAGCAGTTCTTC. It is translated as CASSVLAGGRREQFF.

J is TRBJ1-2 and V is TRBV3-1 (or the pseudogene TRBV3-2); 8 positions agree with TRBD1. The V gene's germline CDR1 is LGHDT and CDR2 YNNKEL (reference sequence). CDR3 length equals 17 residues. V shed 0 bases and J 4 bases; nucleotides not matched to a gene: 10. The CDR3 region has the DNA TGTGCCAGCAGCCAAGATGGCCAGGGGGCCCTGAGCTATGGCTACACCTTC. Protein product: CASSQDGQGALSYGYTF.

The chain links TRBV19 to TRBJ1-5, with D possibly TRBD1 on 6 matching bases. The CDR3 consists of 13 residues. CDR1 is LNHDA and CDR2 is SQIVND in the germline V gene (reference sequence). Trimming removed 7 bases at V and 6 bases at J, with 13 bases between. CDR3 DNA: TGTGCCAGTACAGGACAGACTTCTCAGCCCCAGCATTTT. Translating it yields CASTGQTSQPQHF.

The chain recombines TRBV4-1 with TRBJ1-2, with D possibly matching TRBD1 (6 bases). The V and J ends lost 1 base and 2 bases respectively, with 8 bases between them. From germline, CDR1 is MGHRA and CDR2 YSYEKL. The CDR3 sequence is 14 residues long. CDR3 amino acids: CASSQGTDNYGYTF. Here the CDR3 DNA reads TGCGCCAGCAGCCAAGGGACAGACAACTATGGCTACACCTTC.

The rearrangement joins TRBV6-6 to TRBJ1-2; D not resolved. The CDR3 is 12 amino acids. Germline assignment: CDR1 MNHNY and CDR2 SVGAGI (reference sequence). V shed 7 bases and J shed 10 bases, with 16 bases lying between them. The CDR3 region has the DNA TGTGCCAGCACCCCCAGCGGAACTATCTACACCTTC. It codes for CASTPSGTIYTF.